These T cell receptor beta chains were read from a single sample in a study of CD8 T cells in Susac syndrome. TCRdb processed the immunoSEQ multiplex PCR reads anew with MiXCR; each CDR3 protein has one entry. The sample yields approximately 200,000 distinct CDR3 sequences, 85% to 95% seen once. Sequencing was done on a sample of CD4+ T cells from PBMCs. The receptors were gathered from a human donor with multiple sclerosis. The CDR3 runs from the conserved cysteine through the conserved F or W. D genes are given only for firm matches.

d_gene: -; v_gene: TRBV4-2; CDR3aa: CASSQAAGTQETQYF
d_gene: -; v_gene: TRBV12-3/TRBV12-4; CDR3aa: CASSPQGGDLGYTF
d_gene: -; v_gene: TRBV29-1; CDR3aa: CSVEPGGNYGYTF
d_gene: TRBD2; v_gene: TRBV20-1; CDR3aa: CSATLAGVRDTQYF
d_gene: -; v_gene: TRBV27; CDR3aa: CASSLSFGSYEQYF
d_gene: -; v_gene: TRBV3-1; CDR3aa: CASSRLSGEQFF
d_gene: -; v_gene: TRBV6-5; CDR3aa: CASSLRDGGYNEQFF
d_gene: -; v_gene: TRBV9; CDR3aa: CASSLPGPAPYTF
d_gene: -; v_gene: TRBV7-2; CDR3aa: CASSLAREWETQYF
d_gene: -; v_gene: TRBV30; CDR3aa: CAWSAEGNQPQHF
d_gene: -; v_gene: TRBV9; CDR3aa: CASSVATGSPTQYF
d_gene: TRBD1; v_gene: TRBV12-3/TRBV12-4; CDR3aa: CASSPRTGAPNTGELFF
d_gene: TRBD1; v_gene: TRBV9; CDR3aa: CASSPEGGQNIQYF
d_gene: TRBD2; v_gene: TRBV29-1; CDR3aa: CSVDESGGETQYF
d_gene: -; v_gene: TRBV6-5; CDR3aa: CASTFGGGAKNEQFF
d_gene: -; v_gene: TRBV19; CDR3aa: CASSIWGTYNEQFF
d_gene: -; v_gene: TRBV15; CDR3aa: CATSRGTELAKLFF
d_gene: TRBD2; v_gene: TRBV29-1; CDR3aa: CSVVTSGDNEQFF
d_gene: -; v_gene: TRBV4-1; CDR3aa: CASGRGGQQPQHF
d_gene: -; v_gene: TRBV20-1; CDR3aa: CSARTAGANVLTF
d_gene: TRBD2; v_gene: TRBV6-5; CDR3aa: CASSAAGGKYF
d_gene: -; v_gene: TRBV30; CDR3aa: CAWSPTQAGGYTF
d_gene: TRBD1; v_gene: TRBV9; CDR3aa: CASSPRTGRTEAFF
d_gene: TRBD2; v_gene: TRBV20-1; CDR3aa: CSASRTSGGVLFKDEQFF
d_gene: -; v_gene: TRBV20-1; CDR3aa: CSARVTEGYTF
d_gene: TRBD2; v_gene: TRBV4-2; CDR3aa: CASSLSSGNSYNEQFF
d_gene: -; v_gene: TRBV20-1; CDR3aa: CSARDQLGRGETQYF
d_gene: -; v_gene: TRBV9; CDR3aa: CASSAADQGAFF
d_gene: -; v_gene: TRBV7-9; CDR3aa: CASSRDQGRRGSGANVLTF
d_gene: -; v_gene: TRBV20-1; CDR3aa: CSASGHKIGLTDTQYF
d_gene: TRBD1; v_gene: TRBV29-1; CDR3aa: CSVGQGAQPQHF
d_gene: TRBD1; v_gene: TRBV9; CDR3aa: CASSAGQGIHEQYF
d_gene: TRBD1; v_gene: TRBV29-1; CDR3aa: CSAVGTGVGQPQHF
d_gene: -; v_gene: TRBV7-2; CDR3aa: CASSLPGSNEQFF
d_gene: -; v_gene: TRBV2; CDR3aa: CASSGLVGETQYF
d_gene: -; v_gene: TRBV28; CDR3aa: CAITLPDRETQYF
d_gene: -; v_gene: TRBV3-1; CDR3aa: CASSQGTATAGNTIYF
d_gene: -; v_gene: TRBV6-4; CDR3aa: CASSRSWGNKAFF
d_gene: -; v_gene: TRBV3-1; CDR3aa: CASTRQAGDEQFF
d_gene: TRBD2; v_gene: TRBV3-1; CDR3aa: CASSQFLAGVSGELFF
d_gene: -; v_gene: TRBV20-1; CDR3aa: CSAEGDSDTQYF
d_gene: -; v_gene: TRBV7-8; CDR3aa: CASSLRSARGEQFF
d_gene: -; v_gene: TRBV30; CDR3aa: CAWSVGQETQYF
d_gene: TRBD1; v_gene: TRBV10-3; CDR3aa: CAISDYGQGTYEQYF